Sequencing of this T cell receptor (beta chain) was carried out in a study of blood T cell repertoires in COVID-19. Germline V CDR1 and CDR2: SGHVS, FNYEAQ. The V end was cut by 0 bases, the J end by 0 bases, with 9 bases between. CDR3 length: 16 residues. Methods used by the authors: Nucleated cell number was recorded as an estimate derived from reference gene primer amplification. Libraries were prepared by immunoSEQ multiplex PCR; TCRdb keeps only in-frame clonotypes and omits some of them. V and J calls plus clone size are reproduced from that table; the DNA served to infer D and trimming. Among over 120,000 clones listed, roughly 82% were seen once.

The gene calls are TRBV7-6 and TRBJ1-5; D perhaps matches TRBD1 (5 bases). The source of this sequence is a man aged 55 to 69 with active or convalescent COVID-19. The sample comprised peripheral blood. The CDR3 nucleotides read TGTGCCAGCAGCTTAGCCCCAGGGAATAGCAATCAGCCCCAGCATTTT. Translation: CASSLAPGNSNQPQHF. The whole variable domain, filled in from reference TRBV7-6 and TRBJ1-5, reads GAGVSQSPRYKVTKRGQDVALRCDPISGHVSLYWYRQALGQGPEFLTYFNYEAQQDKSGLPNDRFSAERPEGSISTLTIQRTEQRDSAMYRCASSLAPGNSNQPQHFGDGTRLSIL.